The 31 T cell receptor beta chains below were found in one sample sequenced in a study of PD-L1 blockade in urothelial cancer. The assay was immunoSEQ multiplex PCR, and TCRdb's table has in-frame clones only and misses some. This table holds about 76,000 clones, approximately 90% found once. This sample's time point: peripheral blood 6 weeks after treatment start. The sample here was PBMCs, taken around atezolizumab (anti-PD-L1) treatment. These receptor sequences come from a woman older than 75 with urothelial cancer.

This chain links TRBV5-4 with TRBJ1-2; D unclear. Trimming cost V 5 bases and J 0 bases, with 11 bases left between them. The CDR3 totals 14 residues. CDR1 SGHNT and CDR2 YYREEE come from the germline V gene (reference sequence). CDR3 nucleotides: TGTGCCAGCAGTTCTGAACCAGCTAACTATGGCTACACCTTC. Residues: CASSSEPANYGYTF.

The chain employs TRBV5-1 and TRBJ2-7, with D possibly TRBD2 on 6 matching bases. Per germline, CDR1 SGHRS and CDR2 YFSETQ. Between the trimmed V and J ends, which lost 5 bases and 3 bases, there was a span of 18 bases. The CDR3 spans 15 residues. CDR3 nucleotide sequence: TGCGCCAGCAGTTACCGGGAGCGTCAGGACTACGAGCAGTACTTC. Translating it yields CASSYRERQDYEQYF.

The V call is TRBV18, the J call TRBJ1-3, with TRBD1 identical over 7 bases. The V segment lost 6 bases and the J segment 3 bases; nucleotides outside the gene matches: 5. This CDR3 is built from 14 residues. The germline V gene has CDR1 KGHSH and CDR2 LQKENI. CDR3 sequence reads: CASSLGTDGNTIYF. For the CDR3, the DNA is TGTGCCAGCTCCCTTGGGACAGATGGAAACACCATATATTTT.

The rearrangement uses TRBV28 and TRBJ1-1; D may be TRBD1 (5 bases). V lost 6 bases, J lost 10 bases, and 15 bases lay in between. The CDR3 contains 12 residues. Germline V gives CDR1 MDHEN, CDR2 SYDVKM. CDR3 coding DNA: TGTGCCAGCAGACCTGGGGCCGGGGGAGCTTTCTTT. Protein: CASRPGAGGAFF.

This sequence joins TRBV11-2 and TRBJ2-7; the match to TRBD2 covers 7 bases. The CDR3 totals 14 residues. Germline CDR1 reads SGHAT; CDR2 reads FQNNGV. V lost 1 base, J lost 6 bases, and 6 bases stayed unmatched. The CDR3 nucleotides are TGTGCCAGCAGCTTAGTGGGCGGGAGTTCCGAGCAGTACTTC. Amino acid sequence: CASSLVGGSSEQYF.

This clone was picked up a small number of times. The J gene is TRBJ1-2, the V gene TRBV5-1; the D gene is possibly TRBD1 (5 bases). V lost 1 base and J 8 bases, leaving 15 bases between the germline ends. Germline V gene data show CDR1 as SGHRS and CDR2 as YFSETQ. This CDR3 contains 14 residues. The CDR3 region has the DNA TGCGCCAGCAGCTTGACAGGTCAGCCGGAAGGCTACACCTTC. Translated: CASSLTGQPEGYTF. Using reference TRBV5-1 and TRBJ1-2 for the parts outside the CDR3, the full variable domain is KAGVTQTPRYLIKTRGQQVTLSCSPISGHRSVSWYQQTPGQGLQFLFEYFSETQRNKGNFPGRFSGRQFSNSRSEMNVSTLELGDSALYLCASSLTGQPEGYTFGSGTRLTVV.

The chain carries TRBV5-4 and TRBJ2-3; 12 bases match TRBD2. The CDR3 extends over 15 amino acids. V was pared by 4 bases and J by 6 bases, with 6 bases of the junction left unmatched. Germline CDR1 and CDR2: SGHNT and YYREEE (reference sequence). The CDR3 spells CASSPTSGRKDTQYF. The CDR3 DNA reads TGTGCCAGCAGCCCGACTAGCGGGAGAAAGGATACGCAGTATTTT.

The chain couples TRBV6-1 to TRBJ2-2; D ambiguous. The ends were cut back, 7 bases at V and 4 bases at J, with 7 bases in the middle. CDR1 MNHNS and CDR2 SASEGT come from the germline V gene. The CDR3 covers 12 residues. DNA of the CDR3: TGTGCCAGCATGAGAGTCACCGGGGAGCTGTTTTTT. As protein: CASMRVTGELFF.

V gene TRBV5-1 combines with J gene TRBJ2-4; 12 bases agree with TRBD2. The V gene end was trimmed by 4 bases and the J gene end by 0 bases; junction bases not matched to a gene: 17. CDR1 is SGHRS and CDR2 is YFSETQ in the germline V gene. The CDR3 has 21 residues. The CDR3: CASSEDLAGGGRLLAKNIQYF. CDR3 in DNA: TGCGCCAGCAGCGAGGATCTAGCGGGGGGGGGACGTTTGCTAGCCAAAAACATTCAGTACTTC.

This chain uses TRBV10-2 with TRBJ1-1; D remains ambiguous. Per germline, CDR1 WSHSY and CDR2 SAAADI. CDR3 length equals 13 residues. The V end lost 2 bases, the J end lost 1 base, and 5 bases lay between the germline ends. The chain's CDR3 is CASSEQANTEAFF. DNA of the CDR3: TGCGCCAGCAGTGAGCAGGCGAACACTGAAGCTTTCTTT.

The V call is TRBV18, the J call TRBJ2-2, with a possible D match to TRBD2 (5 bases). V was cut by 3 bases and J by 5 bases, with 13 bases left in between. CDR3 length equals 15 residues. Germline V gives CDR1 KGHSH, CDR2 LQKENI. The CDR3 reads CASSPDDRGTGELFF. As DNA, the CDR3 is TGTGCCAGCTCACCGGATGACCGGGGAACCGGGGAGCTGTTTTTT.

The rearrangement links TRBV5-1 to TRBJ2-1; 11 bases fit TRBD2. This CDR3 spans 15 amino acids. Germline V gene sequence: CDR1 SGHRS, CDR2 YFSETQ. J lost 9 bases, V lost 3 bases, and 8 bases had no gene match. CDR3: CASSSTSGSLGEQFF. The CDR3 bases are TGCGCCAGCAGCTCCACTAGCGGGAGCTTGGGTGAGCAGTTCTTC.

The chain recombines TRBV29-1 with TRBJ2-1, with 7 nucleotides matching TRBD2. Germline values: CDR1 SQVTM, CDR2 ANQGSEA. The ends lost 7 bases at V and 2 bases at J; junction bases unmatched: 8. The CDR3 totals 14 residues. The CDR3 is CSGGGDFPYNEQFF. The CDR3 region has the DNA TGCAGCGGGGGGGGAGATTTCCCCTACAATGAGCAGTTCTTC.

The chain carries TRBV5-1 and TRBJ1-3; 7 bases match TRBD1. CDR3 length: 18 amino acids. Germline CDR1 and CDR2: SGHRS and YFSETQ. The trim removed 1 base at V and 0 bases at J, leaving 10 bases unmatched. The DNA of the CDR3 is TGCGCCAGCAGCTTGACGCGACAGGGCCGTAGCTCTGGAAACACCATATATTTT. Its protein is CASSLTRQGRSSGNTIYF.

The gene calls are TRBV6-5 and TRBJ1-2; 9 nucleotides line up with TRBD1. Germline CDR1 reads MNHEY; CDR2 reads SVGAGI. The CDR3 covers 14 residues. V trimming: 3 bases; J trimming: 6 bases; junction bases outside the gene matches: 5. Here the CDR3 DNA reads TGTGCCAGCAGTTATCGGACAGGGGAAAATGGCTACACCTTC. It translates to CASSYRTGENGYTF.

The chain employs TRBV5-6 and TRBJ2-5; 10 nucleotides align to TRBD1. This CDR3 is built from 15 residues. J gave up 6 bases and V 0 bases, and 5 bases lay outside the gene matches. Germline V gene data show CDR1 as SGHDT and CDR2 as YYEEEE. CDR3 sequence reads: CASSLGQGAQKTQYF. CDR3 sequence (DNA): TGTGCCAGCAGCTTGGGACAGGGGGCGCAGAAGACCCAGTACTTC.

The chain recombines TRBV7-6 with TRBJ2-2; TRBD2 agrees at 15 bases. Germline values: CDR1 SGHVS, CDR2 FNYEAQ. Trimming at V came to 5 bases and at J to 5 bases, leaving 3 bases not matched to a gene. CDR3 length equals 16 residues. CDR3 sequence (DNA): TGTGCCAGCAGCGCCGGGACTAGCGGGAGGACCGGGGAGCTGTTTTTT. Translation gives CASSAGTSGRTGELFF. The full variable domain, completed using reference TRBV7-6 and TRBJ2-2, is GAGVSQSPRYKVTKRGQDVALRCDPISGHVSLYWYRQALGQGPEFLTYFNYEAQQDKSGLPNDRFSAERPEGSISTLTIQRTEQRDSAMYRCASSAGTSGRTGELFFGEGSRLTVL.

The genes are TRBV5-1 and TRBJ2-2; D might be TRBD2 (9 bases). Per germline, CDR1 SGHRS and CDR2 YFSETQ. The V end lost 0 bases, the J end lost 4 bases, and 13 bases lay between the germline ends. This CDR3 has 16 residues. CDR3 in DNA: TGCGCCAGCAGCTTGGCTAGCGGGACAGGCACCGGGGAGCTGTTTTTT. Its translation: CASSLASGTGTGELFF. The variable domain in full, completed from reference TRBV5-1 and TRBJ2-2, reads KAGVTQTPRYLIKTRGQQVTLSCSPISGHRSVSWYQQTPGQGLQFLFEYFSETQRNKGNFPGRFSGRQFSNSRSEMNVSTLELGDSALYLCASSLASGTGTGELFFGEGSRLTVL.

This chain joins TRBV29-1 and TRBJ1-2, with TRBD1 matching 7 bases. Germline values: CDR1 SQVTM, CDR2 ANQGSEA. The CDR3 spans 11 residues. Losses at the gene ends were 7 bases for V and 4 bases for J; bases not matched to a gene: 3. CDR3 residues: CSDGTVYGYTF. In DNA, the CDR3 is TGCAGCGATGGGACAGTCTATGGCTACACCTTC. Full variable domain (outside the CDR3, taken from reference TRBV29-1 and TRBJ1-2): SAVISQKPSRDICQRGTSLTIQCQVDSQVTMMFWYRQQPGQSLTLIATANQGSEATYESGFVIDKFPISRPNLTFSTLTVSNMSPEDSSIYLCSDGTVYGYTFGSGTRLTVV.

The chain combines TRBV28 with TRBJ2-7; 7 bases line up with TRBD2. The germline V gene has CDR1 MDHEN and CDR2 SYDVKM. This CDR3 is 19 amino acids long. V dropped 6 bases and J dropped 0; count of bases not matched to a gene: 20. The DNA for the CDR3 is TGTGCCAGCAGCAACCCGAGGGGAGGGTGGCGGATAAGCTCCTACGAGCAGTACTTC. This encodes CASSNPRGGWRISSYEQYF.

About this clone: Its ends do not fully match the called genes, so a read error is possible. CDR3 region: CASSPPLALSSHNEQFF. The CDR3 DNA reads as TGTGCCAGCTCACCACCTCTTGCGCTAAGCTCCCACAATGAGCAGTTCTTC. V usage is TRBV18 and J usage is TRBJ2-1, with D unclear. Germline V lookup: CDR1 KGHSH, CDR2 LQKENI. The CDR3 is 17 residues long.

The chain joins TRBV20-1 to TRBJ1-2; unclear D gene. The germline V gene has CDR1 DFQATT and CDR2 SNEGSKA (reference sequence). This CDR3 spans 9 amino acids. Trimming took 7 bases from V and 10 from J, leaving 10 bases between them. The CDR3 nucleotides are TGCAGTGTGGACGGACTCTACACCTTC. It specifies CSVDGLYTF.

This clone was found a few times. The chain employs TRBV2 and TRBJ1-2; 9 bases match TRBD1. V gave up 6 bases and J gave up 6 bases; unmatched junction bases: 11. The CDR3 is 15 amino acids. The germline V gene encodes CDR1 SNHLY and CDR2 FYNNEI. The DNA for the CDR3 is TGTGCCAGCAGCGATACAAGGACAGGGGTTAATGGCTACACCTTC. Translated: CASSDTRTGVNGYTF.

The chain carries TRBV2 and TRBJ2-7; D remains unclear. V lost 8 bases and J 3 bases, leaving 17 bases between the germline ends. Germline V CDR1 and CDR2: SNHLY, FYNNEI. CDR3 size: 14 residues. This chain's CDR3 is CASHLSTYFYEQYF. In DNA form, the CDR3 reads TGTGCCAGCCATTTGTCCACCTACTTCTACGAGCAGTACTTC.

This sequence joins TRBV6-6 and TRBJ2-7; 7 bases are shared with TRBD1. Trimming took 5 bases from V and 0 from J; bases not matched to a gene: 10. CDR1 and CDR2 (germline): MNHNY, SVGAGI (reference sequence). The CDR3 sequence is 16 residues long. The CDR3 DNA reads TGTGCCAGCAGTGGCCCAGGGGGATTAAGCTCCTACGAGCAGTACTTC. It is translated as CASSGPGGLSSYEQYF.

A note on this clone: Other DNA variants within this sample encode the same CDR3. This chain links TRBV18 with TRBJ1-3; TRBD1 agrees at 7 bases. The CDR3 runs to 17 residues. Per germline, CDR1 KGHSH and CDR2 LQKENI. V shed 1 base and J 0 bases; nucleotides not matched to a gene: 6. The CDR3, as DNA: TGTGCCAGCTCACCACTCCGACAGGGTGACTCTGGAAACACCATATATTTT. Its translation is CASSPLRQGDSGNTIYF.

The chain carries TRBV2 and TRBJ2-1; no clear D gene. The CDR3 loop spans 13 amino acids. The V gene lost 4 bases and the J gene lost 4 bases, with 8 bases spanning the gap. Germline CDR1 SNHLY, CDR2 FYNNEI. Here the CDR3 reads CASSVEDYNEQFF. The CDR3 DNA sequence: TGTGCCAGCAGTGTTGAGGATTACAATGAGCAGTTCTTC. Filled out from reference TRBV2 and TRBJ2-1, the complete variable domain reads EPEVTQTPSHQVTQMGQEVILRCVPISNHLYFYWYRQILGQKVEFLVSFYNNEISEKSEIFDDQFSVERPDGSNFTLKIRSTKLEDSAMYFCASSVEDYNEQFFGPGTRLTVL.

The chain carries TRBV19 and TRBJ2-2; no definite D call. Per germline, CDR1 LNHDA and CDR2 SQIVND (reference sequence). The CDR3 sequence is 12 residues long. V was trimmed by 6 bases and J by 6 bases, leaving 8 bases between them. The CDR3 DNA reads TGTGCCAGTAGACGACTTGCCGGGGAGCTGTTTTTT. Protein product: CASRRLAGELFF. Using reference TRBV19 and TRBJ2-2 for the parts outside the CDR3, the full variable domain is DGGITQSPKYLFRKEGQNVTLSCEQNLNHDAMYWYRQDPGQGLRLIYYSQIVNDFQKGDIAEGYSVSREKKESFPLTVTSAQKNPTAFYLCASRRLAGELFFGEGSRLTVL.

The chain employs TRBV30 and TRBJ2-7, with D possibly being TRBD2 (5 bases). CDR3 length equals 14 residues. The V gene lost 1 base and the J gene lost 2 bases, with 12 bases spanning the gap. Germline loops: CDR1 GTSNPN, CDR2 SVGIG (reference sequence). Written as DNA, the CDR3 is TGTGCCTGGAGTGGGACCCCGGAGGCCTACGAGCAGTACTTC. It yields the protein CAWSGTPEAYEQYF. Full variable domain (remainder filled in from reference TRBV30 and TRBJ2-7): SQTIHQWPATLVQPVGSPLSLECTVEGTSNPNLYWYRQAAGRGLQLLFYSVGIGQISSEVPQNLSASRPQDRQFILSSKKLLLSDSGFYLCAWSGTPEAYEQYFGPGTRLTVT.

The V call is TRBV7-3, the J call TRBJ2-3, with D maybe TRBD1 (5 bases). V lost 3 bases and J lost 6, with 13 bases in between. The CDR3 has 14 residues. Germline V gene sequence: CDR1 SGHTA, CDR2 FQGTGA. CDR3 sequence reads: CASSLGLYGDTQYF. In nucleotides, the CDR3 is TGTGCCAGCAGCTTGGGGCTCTACGGCGATACGCAGTATTTT.

This clone came up once. The chain recombines TRBV11-2 with TRBJ1-1; D might be TRBD1 (5 bases). Looked up from germline, CDR1 is SGHAT and CDR2 is FQNNGV. Trimming stripped 1 base from V and 0 bases from J, with 9 bases between. The CDR3 loop spans 15 amino acids. CDR3 nucleotides: TGTGCCAGCAGCTTAGTTGGACATATGAACACTGAAGCTTTCTTT. This encodes CASSLVGHMNTEAFF.